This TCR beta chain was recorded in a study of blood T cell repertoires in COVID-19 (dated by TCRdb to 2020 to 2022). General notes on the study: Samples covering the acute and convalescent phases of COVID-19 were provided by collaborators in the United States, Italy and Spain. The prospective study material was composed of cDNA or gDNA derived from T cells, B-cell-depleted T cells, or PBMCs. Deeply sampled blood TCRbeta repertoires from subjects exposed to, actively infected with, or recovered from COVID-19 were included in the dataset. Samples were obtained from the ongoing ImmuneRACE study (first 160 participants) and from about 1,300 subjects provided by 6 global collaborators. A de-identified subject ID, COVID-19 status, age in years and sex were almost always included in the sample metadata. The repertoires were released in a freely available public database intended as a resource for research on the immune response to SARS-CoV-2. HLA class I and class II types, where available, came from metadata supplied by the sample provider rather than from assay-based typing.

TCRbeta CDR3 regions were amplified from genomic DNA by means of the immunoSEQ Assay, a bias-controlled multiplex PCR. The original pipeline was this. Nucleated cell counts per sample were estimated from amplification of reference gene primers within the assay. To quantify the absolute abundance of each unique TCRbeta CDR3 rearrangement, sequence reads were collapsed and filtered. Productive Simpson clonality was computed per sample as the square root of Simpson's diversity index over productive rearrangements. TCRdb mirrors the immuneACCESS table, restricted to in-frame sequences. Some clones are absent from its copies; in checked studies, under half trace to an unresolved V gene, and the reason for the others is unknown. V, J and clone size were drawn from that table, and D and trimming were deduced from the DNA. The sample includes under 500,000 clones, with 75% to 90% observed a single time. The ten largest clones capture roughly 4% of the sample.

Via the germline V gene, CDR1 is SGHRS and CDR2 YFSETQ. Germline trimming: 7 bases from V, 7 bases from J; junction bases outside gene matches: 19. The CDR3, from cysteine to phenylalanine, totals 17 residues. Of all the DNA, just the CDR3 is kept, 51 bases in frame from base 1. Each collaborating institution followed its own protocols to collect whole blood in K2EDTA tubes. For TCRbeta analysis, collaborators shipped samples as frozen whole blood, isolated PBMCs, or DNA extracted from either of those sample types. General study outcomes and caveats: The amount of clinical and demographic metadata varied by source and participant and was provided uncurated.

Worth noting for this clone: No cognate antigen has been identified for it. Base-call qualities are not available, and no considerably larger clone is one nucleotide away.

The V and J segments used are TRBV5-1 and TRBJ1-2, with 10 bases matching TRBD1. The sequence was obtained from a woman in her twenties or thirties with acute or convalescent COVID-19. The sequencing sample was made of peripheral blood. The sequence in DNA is TGCGCCAGCCGGCCGATGACAGGGGGCGCATCGGTTAGTGGCTACACCTTC. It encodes CASRPMTGGASVSGYTF.